The source of this T cell receptor beta chain is a study of cytomegalovirus exposure and HLA in healthy donors. Study-level information: An earlier analysis identified 120 million or so unique TCR beta sequences in some 180 million T cells. The study, taken as a whole, reports: In a later analysis, V- and J-gene trimming of beta chains associated with a DCLRE1C missense variant, replicated independently. Sequencing depth roughly uniform across donors was assumed in presence/absence analyses. The CMV antigen specificity of a few CMV-associated chains was confirmed through in vitro analysis.

The CDR3 loop spans 14 amino acids. Germline CDR1 and CDR2: MNHNS and SASEGT. V trimming: 6 bases; J trimming: 7 bases; junction bases outside the gene matches: 5. Primers for the PCR totalled 60 Vbeta and 13 Jbeta. Profiled with immunoSEQ multiplex PCR; TCRdb holds only in-frame clones, not every one. The sample has roughly 150,000 clones; approximately 86% are singletons. Notes on this clone: Its matching antigen is unknown.

Sequenced sample: PBMCs. This clonotype originated in a woman aged 45-59 years in good health and CMV-seropositive. The chain employs TRBV6-1 and TRBJ1-6; 8 bases are shared with TRBD1. This CDR3 is CASRTDRGNSPLHF. In DNA, the CDR3 is TGTGCCAGCAGGACAGACAGGGGAAATTCACCCCTCCACTTT.